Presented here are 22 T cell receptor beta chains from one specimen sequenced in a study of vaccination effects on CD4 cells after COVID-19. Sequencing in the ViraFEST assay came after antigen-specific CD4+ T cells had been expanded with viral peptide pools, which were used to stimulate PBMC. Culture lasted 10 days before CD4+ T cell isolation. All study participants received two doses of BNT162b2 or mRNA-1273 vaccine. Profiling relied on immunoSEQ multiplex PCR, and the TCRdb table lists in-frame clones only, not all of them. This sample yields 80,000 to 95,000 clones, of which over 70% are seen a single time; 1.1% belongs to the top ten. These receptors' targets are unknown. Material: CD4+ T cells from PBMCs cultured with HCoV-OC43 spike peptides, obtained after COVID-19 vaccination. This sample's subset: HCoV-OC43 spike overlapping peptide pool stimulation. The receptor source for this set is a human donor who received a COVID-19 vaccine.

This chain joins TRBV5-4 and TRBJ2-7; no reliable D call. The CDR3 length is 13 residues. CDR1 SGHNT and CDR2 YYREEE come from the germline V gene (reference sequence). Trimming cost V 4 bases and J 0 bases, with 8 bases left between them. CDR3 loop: CASSTRDSYEQYV. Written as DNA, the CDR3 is TGTGCCAGCAGCACCAGAGACTCCTACGAGCAGTACGTC.

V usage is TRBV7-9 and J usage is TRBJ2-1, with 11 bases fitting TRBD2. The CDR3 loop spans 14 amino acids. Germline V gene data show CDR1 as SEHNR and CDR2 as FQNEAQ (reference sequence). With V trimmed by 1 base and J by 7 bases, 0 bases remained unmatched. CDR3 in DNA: TGTGCCAGCAGCTTAGGACTAGCGGGGAATGAGCAGTTCTTC. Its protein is CASSLGLAGNEQFF. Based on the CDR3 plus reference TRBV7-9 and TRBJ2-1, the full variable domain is DTGVSQNPRHKITKRGQNVTFRCDPISEHNRLYWYRQTLGQGPEFLTYFQNEAQLEKSRLLSDRFSAERPKGSFSTLEIQRTEQGDSAMYLCASSLGLAGNEQFFGPGTRLTVL.

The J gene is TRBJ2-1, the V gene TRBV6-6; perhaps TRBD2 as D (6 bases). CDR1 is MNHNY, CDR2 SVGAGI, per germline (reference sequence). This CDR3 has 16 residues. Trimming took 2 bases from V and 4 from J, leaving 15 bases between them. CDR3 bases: TGTGCCAGCAGTTACGGGGGGAAGAGGCTGTACAATGAGCAGTTCTTC. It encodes CASSYGGKRLYNEQFF.

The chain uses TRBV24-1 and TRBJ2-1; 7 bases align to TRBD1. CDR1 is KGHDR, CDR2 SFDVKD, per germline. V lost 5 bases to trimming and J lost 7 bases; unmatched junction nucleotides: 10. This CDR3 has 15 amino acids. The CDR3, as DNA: TGTGCCACCAGTGTAGGGCAGGGGGACGTAAATGAGCAGTTCTTC. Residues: CATSVGQGDVNEQFF.

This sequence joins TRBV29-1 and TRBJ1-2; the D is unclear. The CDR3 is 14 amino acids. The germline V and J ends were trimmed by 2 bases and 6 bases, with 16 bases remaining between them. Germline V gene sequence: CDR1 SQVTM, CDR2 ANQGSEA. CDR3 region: CSVERAADVDGYTF. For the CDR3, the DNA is TGCAGCGTTGAAAGGGCAGCGGATGTCGATGGCTACACCTTC.

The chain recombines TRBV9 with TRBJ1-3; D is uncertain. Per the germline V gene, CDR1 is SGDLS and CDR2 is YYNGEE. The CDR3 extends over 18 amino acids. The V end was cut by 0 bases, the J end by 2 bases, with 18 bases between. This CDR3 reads CASSVAPVTAAPGNTIYF. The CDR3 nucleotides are TGTGCCAGCAGCGTAGCACCGGTAACAGCAGCCCCTGGAAACACCATATATTTT.

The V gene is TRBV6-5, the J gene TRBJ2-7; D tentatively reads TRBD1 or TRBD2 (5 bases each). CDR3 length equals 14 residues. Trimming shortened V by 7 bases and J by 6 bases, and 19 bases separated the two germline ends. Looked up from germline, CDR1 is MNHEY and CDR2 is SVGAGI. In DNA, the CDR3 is TGTGCCAGCACCTGGGGGAAGGGGCCTGGCGAGCAGTACGTC. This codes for CASTWGKGPGEQYV.

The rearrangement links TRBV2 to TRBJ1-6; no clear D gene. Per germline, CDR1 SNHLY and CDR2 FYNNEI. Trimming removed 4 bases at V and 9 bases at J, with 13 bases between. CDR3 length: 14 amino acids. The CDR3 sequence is CASSASQDRSPLHF. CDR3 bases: TGTGCCAGCAGTGCGTCACAAGATCGTTCACCCCTCCACTTT.

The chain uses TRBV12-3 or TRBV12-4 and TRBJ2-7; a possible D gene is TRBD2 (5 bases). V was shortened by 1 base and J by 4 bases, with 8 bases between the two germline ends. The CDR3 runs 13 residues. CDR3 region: CASSLGGQYEQYV. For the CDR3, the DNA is TGTGCCAGCAGTTTAGGAGGGCAGTACGAGCAGTACGTC.

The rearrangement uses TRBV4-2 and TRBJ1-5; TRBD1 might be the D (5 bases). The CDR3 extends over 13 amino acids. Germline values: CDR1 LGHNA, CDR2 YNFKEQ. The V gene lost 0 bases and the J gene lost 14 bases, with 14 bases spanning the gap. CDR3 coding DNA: TGTGCCAGCAGCCAAGATGGGGCCAGTGTCAAGCATTTT. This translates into CASSQDGASVKHF.

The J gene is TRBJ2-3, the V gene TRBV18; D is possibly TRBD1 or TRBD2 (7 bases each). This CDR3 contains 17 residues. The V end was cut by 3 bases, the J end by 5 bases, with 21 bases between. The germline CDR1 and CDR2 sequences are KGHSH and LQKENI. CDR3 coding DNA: TGTGCCAGCTCACCGAACCGAGGGGGCGGGGGAGGAGATACGCAGTATTTT. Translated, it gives CASSPNRGGGGGDTQYF. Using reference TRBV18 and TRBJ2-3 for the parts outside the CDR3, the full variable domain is NAGVMQNPRHLVRRRGQEARLRCSPMKGHSHVYWYRQLPEEGLKFMVYLQKENIIDESGMPKERFSAEFPKEGPSILRIQQVVRGDSAAYFCASSPNRGGGGGDTQYFGPGTRLTVL.

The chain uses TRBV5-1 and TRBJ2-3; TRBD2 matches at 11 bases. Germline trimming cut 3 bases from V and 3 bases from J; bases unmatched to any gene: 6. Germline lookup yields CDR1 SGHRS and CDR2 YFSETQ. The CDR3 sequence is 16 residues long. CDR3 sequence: CASSSASGGQTDTQYF. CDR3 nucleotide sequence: TGCGCCAGCAGCTCGGCTAGCGGGGGGCAGACAGATACGCAGTATTTT. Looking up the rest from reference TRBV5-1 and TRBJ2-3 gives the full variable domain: KAGVTQTPRYLIKTRGQQVTLSCSPISGHRSVSWYQQTPGQGLQFLFEYFSETQRNKGNFPGRFSGRQFSNSRSEMNVSTLELGDSALYLCASSSASGGQTDTQYFGPGTRLTVL.

CDR3 amino acids: CASSQAGSYISGANVLTF. CDR3 nucleotide sequence: TGTGCCAGCAGCCAGGCGGGCAGTTACATCTCTGGGGCCAACGTCCTGACTTTC. The J gene is TRBJ2-6, the V gene TRBV3-1 (or the pseudogene TRBV3-2), with D perhaps TRBD2 (5 bases). V lost 3 bases, J lost 0 bases, and 15 bases lay in between. CDR1 and CDR2 from the germline V gene are LGHDT and YNNKEL (reference sequence). This CDR3 comprises 18 residues.

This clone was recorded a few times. CDR3 DNA: TGTGCCAGTAGTAACAGACAGGGAACGCAGTACGTC. It yields the protein CASSNRQGTQYV. This chain joins TRBV19 and TRBJ2-7; 7 bases line up with TRBD1. Germline CDR1 and CDR2: LNHDA and SQIVND (reference sequence). The CDR3 contains 12 residues. V lost 4 bases to trimming and J lost 9 bases; unmatched junction nucleotides: 6.

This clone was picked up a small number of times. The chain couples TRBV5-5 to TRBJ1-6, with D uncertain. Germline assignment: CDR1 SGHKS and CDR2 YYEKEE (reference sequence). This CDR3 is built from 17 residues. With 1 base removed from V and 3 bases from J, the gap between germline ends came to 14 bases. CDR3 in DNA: TGTGCCAGCAGCTTGTATGGTGGGCGGAACTATAATTCACCCCTCCACTTT. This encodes CASSLYGGRNYNSPLHF.

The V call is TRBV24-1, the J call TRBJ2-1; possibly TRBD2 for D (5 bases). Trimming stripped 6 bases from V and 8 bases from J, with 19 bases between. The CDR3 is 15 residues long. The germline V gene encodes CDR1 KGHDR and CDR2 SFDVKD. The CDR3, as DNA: TGTGCCACCAGTAAAAAACCCTTGGGAGACGATGAGCAGTTCTTC. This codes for CATSKKPLGDDEQFF.

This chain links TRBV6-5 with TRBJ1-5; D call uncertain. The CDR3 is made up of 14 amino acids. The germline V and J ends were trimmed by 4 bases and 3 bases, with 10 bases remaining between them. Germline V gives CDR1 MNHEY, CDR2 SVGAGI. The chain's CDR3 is CASSSDILNQPQHF. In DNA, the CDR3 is TGTGCCAGCAGTTCCGACATCCTCAATCAGCCCCAGCATTTT.

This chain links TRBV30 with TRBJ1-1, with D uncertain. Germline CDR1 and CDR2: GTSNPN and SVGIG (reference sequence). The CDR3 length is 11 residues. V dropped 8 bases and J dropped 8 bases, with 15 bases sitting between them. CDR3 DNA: TGTGCCGCTTCGGGATACTTGGAAGCTTTCTTT. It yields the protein CAASGYLEAFF.

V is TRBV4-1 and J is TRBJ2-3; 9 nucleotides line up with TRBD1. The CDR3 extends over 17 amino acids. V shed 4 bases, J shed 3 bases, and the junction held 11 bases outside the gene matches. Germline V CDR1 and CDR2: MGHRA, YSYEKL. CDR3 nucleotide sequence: TGCGCCAGCAGCCTCCCCCGGGACAGGGCGTGGACAGATACGCAGTATTTT. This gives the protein CASSLPRDRAWTDTQYF.

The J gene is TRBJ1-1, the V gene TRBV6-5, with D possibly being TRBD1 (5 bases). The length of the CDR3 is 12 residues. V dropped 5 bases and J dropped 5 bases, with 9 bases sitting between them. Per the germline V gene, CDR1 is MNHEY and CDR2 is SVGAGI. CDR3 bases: TGTGCCAGCAGTACTGGGGGGACTGAAGCTTTCTTT. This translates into CASSTGGTEAFF.

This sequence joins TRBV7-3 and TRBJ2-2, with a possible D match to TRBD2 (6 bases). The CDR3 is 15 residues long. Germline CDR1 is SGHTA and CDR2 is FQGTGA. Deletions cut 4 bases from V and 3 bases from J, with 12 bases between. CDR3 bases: TGTGCCAGCAGCTCGGGGGTAATGGACACCGGGGAGCTGTTTTTT. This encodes CASSSGVMDTGELFF.

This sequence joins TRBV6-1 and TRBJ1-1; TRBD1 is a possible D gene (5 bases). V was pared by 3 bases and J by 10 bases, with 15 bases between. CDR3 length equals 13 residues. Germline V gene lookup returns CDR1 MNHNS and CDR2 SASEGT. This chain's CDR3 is CASSEDWTNLAFF. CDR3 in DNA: TGTGCCAGCAGTGAGGATTGGACAAATTTAGCTTTCTTT.